The TCR beta chain described here comes from a study of monozygotic twins with cystic fibrosis. The method was immunoSEQ multiplex PCR; TCRdb's version includes in-frame clones alone and lacks a portion of them. This table has about 35,000 clones, approximately 70% appearing once. CDR1 and CDR2 (germline): MGHDK, SYGVNS. This CDR3 region has 15 residues. V lost 7 bases, J lost 4 bases, and 19 bases lay in between. The V and J genes are TRBV25-1 and TRBJ1-2, with D perhaps matching TRBD1 (5 bases). Sequenced: blood. This receptor was identified in a girl between 5 and 17 years old with cystic fibrosis. CDR3 nucleotide sequence: TGTGCCAGCATCGGGAAAGGGGCCTCCGGCTATGGCTACACCTTC. It translates to CASIGKGASGYGYTF.